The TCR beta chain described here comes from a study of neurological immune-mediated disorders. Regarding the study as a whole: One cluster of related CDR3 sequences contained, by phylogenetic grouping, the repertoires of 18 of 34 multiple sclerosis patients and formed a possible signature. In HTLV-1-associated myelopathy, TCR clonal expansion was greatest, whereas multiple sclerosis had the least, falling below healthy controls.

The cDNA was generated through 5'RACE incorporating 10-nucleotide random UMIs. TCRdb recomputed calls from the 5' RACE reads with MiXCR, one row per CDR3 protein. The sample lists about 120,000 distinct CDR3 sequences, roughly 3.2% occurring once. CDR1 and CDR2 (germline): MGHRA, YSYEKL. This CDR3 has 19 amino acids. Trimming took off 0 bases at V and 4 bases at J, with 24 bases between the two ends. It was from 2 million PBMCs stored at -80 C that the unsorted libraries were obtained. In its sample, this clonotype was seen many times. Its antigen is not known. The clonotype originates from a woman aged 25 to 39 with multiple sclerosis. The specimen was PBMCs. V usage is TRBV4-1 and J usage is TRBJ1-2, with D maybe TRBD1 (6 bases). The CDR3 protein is CASSQDWGGPLLLLYGYTF. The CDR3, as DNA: TGCGCCAGCAGCCAAGATTGGGGGGGGCCCTTACTCCTACTCTATGGCTACACCTTC.